The rows below give T cell receptor beta chains drawn from one sample of a study of OX40 agonist ivuxolimab in advanced cancers. TCRdb's table, derived via immunoSEQ multiplex PCR, lists solely in-frame clones and lacks some. The table lists 90,000 or so clones, 80% to 95% of them singletons. This specimen consisted of CD4+ or CD8+ T cells sorted from blood, obtained in a trial of the OX40 agonist ivuxolimab. The source of these receptors is an adult with an advanced solid tumor such as melanoma, head and neck, liver or kidney cancer. CDR3s include the opening cysteine and the closing phenylalanine or tryptophan. Fields, in order: D gene, J gene, V gene, clone size, CDR3 DNA, CDR3 protein. D genes are given only for firm matches. The size entry is marked missing in some rows and otherwise reads once, few, many or a size class.

d_gene: TRBD2; j_gene: TRBJ2-2; v_gene: TRBV2; abundance: -; CDR3nt: TGTGCCAGCAGGATAGCGGGAGGGCACACCGGGGAGCTGTTTTTT; CDR3aa: CASRIAGGHTGELFF
d_gene: TRBD2; j_gene: TRBJ2-1; v_gene: TRBV7-9; abundance: -; CDR3nt: TGTGCCAGCAGCCGGCTGGGCGGGAGCACCTACAATGAGCAGTTCTTC; CDR3aa: CASSRLGGSTYNEQFF
d_gene: -; j_gene: TRBJ1-5; v_gene: TRBV10-3; abundance: -; CDR3nt: TGTGCCATCAGTGAACGATCGACTGGAGATCAGCCCCAGCATTTT; CDR3aa: CAISERSTGDQPQHF
d_gene: TRBD1; j_gene: TRBJ1-5; v_gene: TRBV5-1; abundance: -; CDR3nt: TGCGCCAGCAGCTTGGCTGGGACAGATAATCAGCCCCAGCATTTT; CDR3aa: CASSLAGTDNQPQHF
d_gene: -; j_gene: TRBJ2-3; v_gene: TRBV4-2; abundance: -; CDR3nt: TGTGCCAGCAGCCAAGAAGCGGGCCCGACAGATACGCAGTATTTT; CDR3aa: CASSQEAGPTDTQYF
d_gene: -; j_gene: TRBJ1-2; v_gene: TRBV6-5; abundance: -; CDR3nt: TGTGCCAGCAGTTACGCCCAGGGAGGCTATGGCTACACCTTC; CDR3aa: CASSYAQGGYGYTF
d_gene: TRBD1; j_gene: TRBJ2-7; v_gene: TRBV10-3; abundance: -; CDR3nt: TGTGCCGCACAAACCGGGACAGCGTACGAGCAGTACTTC; CDR3aa: CAAQTGTAYEQYF
d_gene: -; j_gene: TRBJ2-3; v_gene: TRBV28; abundance: -; CDR3nt: TGTGCCAGCAGCCTCCCCTACGGGATGGCAAATACGCAGTATTTT; CDR3aa: CASSLPYGMANTQYF
d_gene: TRBD2; j_gene: TRBJ2-3; v_gene: TRBV4-1; abundance: -; CDR3nt: TGCGCCAGCAGCCTGGGACTAGCGGCAGGAGGGGTTAGCACAGATACGCAGTATTTT; CDR3aa: CASSLGLAAGGVSTDTQYF
d_gene: -; j_gene: TRBJ2-2; v_gene: TRBV5-1; abundance: -; CDR3nt: TGCGCCAGCAGCGGGGGCGTGGGGGCTGACGAGACCGGGGAGCTGTTTTTT; CDR3aa: CASSGGVGADETGELFF
d_gene: -; j_gene: TRBJ2-1; v_gene: TRBV12-5; abundance: -; CDR3nt: TGTGCTAGTGGGGGTTCGGTCAGCTCCTACAATGAGCAGTTCTTC; CDR3aa: CASGGSVSSYNEQFF
d_gene: -; j_gene: TRBJ2-7; v_gene: TRBV6-6; abundance: -; CDR3nt: TGTGCCAGCAGTCGAGGCAGACCCTACGAGCAGTACTTC; CDR3aa: CASSRGRPYEQYF
d_gene: -; j_gene: TRBJ1-2; v_gene: TRBV23-1; abundance: -; CDR3nt: TGCGCCAGCAGTCATTCGCCACTTGGCGGCAGCCCTAACTATGGCTACACCTTC; CDR3aa: CASSHSPLGGSPNYGYTF
d_gene: TRBD2; j_gene: TRBJ2-1; v_gene: TRBV9; abundance: -; CDR3nt: TGTGCCAGCAGCGAGAGACTAGCGGGGTACAATGAGCAGTTCTTC; CDR3aa: CASSERLAGYNEQFF
d_gene: TRBD1; j_gene: TRBJ1-1; v_gene: TRBV18; abundance: -; CDR3nt: TGTGCCAGCTCACCGCCGAACAGGGGTCTACTCTTGAACACTGAAGCTTTCTTT; CDR3aa: CASSPPNRGLLLNTEAFF
d_gene: -; j_gene: TRBJ1-2; v_gene: TRBV18; abundance: -; CDR3nt: TGTGCCAGCTCTCAGGGTCTTGAGTATGGCTACACCTTC; CDR3aa: CASSQGLEYGYTF
d_gene: TRBD1; j_gene: TRBJ2-7; v_gene: TRBV30; abundance: -; CDR3nt: TGTGCCTGGAGGGCCGGGACAGGGTGGTACGAGCAGTACTTC; CDR3aa: CAWRAGTGWYEQYF
d_gene: TRBD1; j_gene: TRBJ2-7; v_gene: TRBV7-9; abundance: -; CDR3nt: TGTGCCAGCAGTCTGGGACAGGGCGACTACGAGCAGTACTTC; CDR3aa: CASSLGQGDYEQYF
d_gene: -; j_gene: TRBJ2-5; v_gene: TRBV2; abundance: -; CDR3nt: TGTGCCAGCACTATGCGGGTGCAAGAGACCCAGTACTTC; CDR3aa: CASTMRVQETQYF
d_gene: -; j_gene: TRBJ2-7; v_gene: TRBV19; abundance: -; CDR3nt: TGTGCCAGTAGTGTCTTCGCTGCCTCGGTCGGCAATATCGAGCAGTACTTC; CDR3aa: CASSVFAASVGNIEQYF
d_gene: -; j_gene: TRBJ1-3; v_gene: TRBV6-5; abundance: -; CDR3nt: TGTGCCAGCAGTGTCGACAGTTTGGGGGGAAACACCATATATTTT; CDR3aa: CASSVDSLGGNTIYF
d_gene: -; j_gene: TRBJ2-1; v_gene: TRBV18; abundance: -; CDR3nt: TGTGCCAGCTCACCCTCGAGTACCCTATTGTACAATGAGCAGTTCTTC; CDR3aa: CASSPSSTLLYNEQFF
d_gene: TRBD2; j_gene: TRBJ2-1; v_gene: TRBV29-1; abundance: -; CDR3nt: TGCAGCGTTGGGCTAGCGGGAGGCCGCGAGCAGTTCTTC; CDR3aa: CSVGLAGGREQFF
d_gene: -; j_gene: TRBJ2-2; v_gene: TRBV19; abundance: -; CDR3nt: TGTGCCACGTCCTTAGGATGGTTGTCCAGGGAAAGTACCGGGGAGCTGTTTTTT; CDR3aa: CATSLGWLSRESTGELFF
d_gene: -; j_gene: TRBJ1-3; v_gene: TRBV5-1; abundance: -; CDR3nt: TGCGCCAGCAGCTTGGAACCAACTCCAGGGAGCTCTGGAAACACCATATATTTT; CDR3aa: CASSLEPTPGSSGNTIYF
d_gene: -; j_gene: TRBJ2-1; v_gene: TRBV5-5; abundance: -; CDR3nt: TGTGCCAGCAGCGCCCCGGTAGACACCTGGAAGCAGTTCTTC; CDR3aa: CASSAPVDTWKQFF
d_gene: -; j_gene: TRBJ2-3; v_gene: TRBV7-3; abundance: -; CDR3nt: TGTGCCAGCACCCGGGCAGATACGCAGTATTTT; CDR3aa: CASTRADTQYF
d_gene: TRBD1; j_gene: TRBJ1-5; v_gene: TRBV28; abundance: -; CDR3nt: TGTGCCAGCAGCTCCGGACAGGGGGGGGTTCAGCCCCAGCATTTT; CDR3aa: CASSSGQGGVQPQHF
d_gene: -; j_gene: TRBJ2-5; v_gene: TRBV7-8; abundance: -; CDR3nt: TGTGCCAGCAGCTTACGTGTGGCAGGGGTATCAGAGACCCAGTACTTC; CDR3aa: CASSLRVAGVSETQYF
d_gene: -; j_gene: TRBJ2-5; v_gene: TRBV7-8; abundance: -; CDR3nt: TGTGCCAGCAGCCCCGACAGGCAAGAGACCCAGTACTTC; CDR3aa: CASSPDRQETQYF
d_gene: TRBD1; j_gene: TRBJ2-2; v_gene: TRBV11-1; abundance: -; CDR3nt: TGTGCCAGCAGCTCCGGGACAGCGAACACCGGGGAGCTGTTTTTT; CDR3aa: CASSSGTANTGELFF
d_gene: TRBD1; j_gene: TRBJ2-6; v_gene: TRBV27; abundance: -; CDR3nt: TGTGCCAGCAGTTGGGACAGCTACTCTGGGGCCAACGTCCTGACTTTC; CDR3aa: CASSWDSYSGANVLTF
d_gene: -; j_gene: TRBJ2-7; v_gene: TRBV19; abundance: -; CDR3nt: TGTGCCAGTAGTATATCTGGGGGCCGTACCCTCTACGAGCAGTACTTC; CDR3aa: CASSISGGRTLYEQYF
d_gene: TRBD2; j_gene: TRBJ2-2; v_gene: TRBV6-1; abundance: -; CDR3nt: TGTGCCAGCAGGCGACTAGCGGGTGGGGAGCTGTTTTTT; CDR3aa: CASRRLAGGELFF
d_gene: TRBD2; j_gene: TRBJ2-7; v_gene: TRBV19; abundance: -; CDR3nt: TGTGCCAGTAGTTCGGCCGGGACTAGCGGAAGCTCCTACGAGCAGTACTTC; CDR3aa: CASSSAGTSGSSYEQYF
d_gene: -; j_gene: TRBJ2-2; v_gene: TRBV19; abundance: -; CDR3nt: TGTGCCAGTAAACTCGGCAGAGATCAAAACACCGGGGAGCTGTTTTTT; CDR3aa: CASKLGRDQNTGELFF
d_gene: -; j_gene: TRBJ1-2; v_gene: TRBV6-5; abundance: -; CDR3nt: TGTGCCAGCAGTTACCCACAGGGCGAGGGCTACACCTTC; CDR3aa: CASSYPQGEGYTF
d_gene: -; j_gene: TRBJ2-5; v_gene: TRBV28; abundance: -; CDR3nt: TGTGCCAGCAGTTTATCCGGGACCGCCGCAGAGACCCAGTACTTC; CDR3aa: CASSLSGTAAETQYF
d_gene: -; j_gene: TRBJ1-2; v_gene: TRBV6-5; abundance: -; CDR3nt: TGTGCCAGCAACCATAGGCGGGACGCAAACTATGGCTACACCTTC; CDR3aa: CASNHRRDANYGYTF
d_gene: -; j_gene: TRBJ2-1; v_gene: TRBV10-3; abundance: once; CDR3nt: TGTGCCATCAGTGCGGCCGCTCCAGGGTTAGGGGATGAGCAGTTCTTC; CDR3aa: CAISAAAPGLGDEQFF
d_gene: -; j_gene: TRBJ2-2; v_gene: TRBV5-6; abundance: -; CDR3nt: TGTGCCAGCAGCTCAGTAACCGGGGAGCTGTTTTTT; CDR3aa: CASSSVTGELFF
d_gene: -; j_gene: TRBJ2-3; v_gene: TRBV28; abundance: once; CDR3nt: TGTGCCAGCAAGAGTCAGGGGGGAATAGATACGCAGTATTTT; CDR3aa: CASKSQGGIDTQYF
d_gene: -; j_gene: TRBJ2-5; v_gene: TRBV2; abundance: -; CDR3nt: TGTGCCAGCAGTGAGGGAAACAGAGGGTACTTC; CDR3aa: CASSEGNRGYF
d_gene: -; j_gene: TRBJ1-1; v_gene: TRBV6-5; abundance: -; CDR3nt: TGTGCCAGCAGATCACGGAGGAACACTGAAGCTTTCTTT; CDR3aa: CASRSRRNTEAFF
d_gene: TRBD1; j_gene: TRBJ1-5; v_gene: TRBV6-6; abundance: few; CDR3nt: TGTGCCAGCAGCCGCGGGACAGGGGATAGCAATCAGCCCCAGCATTTT; CDR3aa: CASSRGTGDSNQPQHF
d_gene: TRBD1; j_gene: TRBJ2-7; v_gene: TRBV18; abundance: -; CDR3nt: TGTGCCAGCTCAATATCCGGGACAGGGACCGAGCAGTACTTC; CDR3aa: CASSISGTGTEQYF
d_gene: -; j_gene: TRBJ2-4; v_gene: TRBV19; abundance: -; CDR3nt: TGTGCCAGTAGTGGGGGGACCTCCAACAAAAACATTCAGTACTTC; CDR3aa: CASSGGTSNKNIQYF
d_gene: TRBD2; j_gene: TRBJ2-7; v_gene: TRBV30; abundance: -; CDR3nt: TGTGCCTGGAGTGGGGGCGGGGGGGCCTACGAGCAGTACTTC; CDR3aa: CAWSGGGGAYEQYF
d_gene: -; j_gene: TRBJ1-1; v_gene: TRBV28; abundance: once; CDR3nt: TGTGCCAGCAGTCCTTCGAAGGCGGAGGGTGGGCCTGAAGCTTTCTTT; CDR3aa: CASSPSKAEGGPEAFF
d_gene: TRBD1; j_gene: TRBJ1-2; v_gene: TRBV2; abundance: -; CDR3nt: TGTGCCAGCAGTACCGGGACAGGGGGCCTCTTTTGCACCTTC; CDR3aa: CASSTGTGGLFCTF
d_gene: TRBD1; j_gene: TRBJ2-1; v_gene: TRBV30; abundance: -; CDR3nt: TGTGCCTGGAGTCCCACCGGGACAGGGGACAATGAGCAGTTCTTC; CDR3aa: CAWSPTGTGDNEQFF
d_gene: TRBD2; j_gene: TRBJ2-2; v_gene: TRBV7-9; abundance: -; CDR3nt: TGTGCCAGCAGCTTAGCCCGTATAAGCGGGAGGTCCCCTGCCGGGGAGCTGTTTTTT; CDR3aa: CASSLARISGRSPAGELFF
d_gene: TRBD1; j_gene: TRBJ1-5; v_gene: TRBV6-7; abundance: -; CDR3nt: TGTGCCAGCAGTTTACTACCCGGGGACAGGGTGTGTCAGCCCCAGCATTTT; CDR3aa: CASSLLPGDRVCQPQHF
d_gene: -; j_gene: TRBJ1-4; v_gene: TRBV6-5; abundance: -; CDR3nt: TGTGCCAGCAGTTACTTAGGAGGGGATGAAAAACTGTTTTTT; CDR3aa: CASSYLGGDEKLFF
d_gene: -; j_gene: TRBJ1-6; v_gene: TRBV30; abundance: -; CDR3nt: TGTGCCTGGAGTGGGGGACCTACACCCCTCCACTTT; CDR3aa: CAWSGGPTPLHF
d_gene: -; j_gene: TRBJ2-1; v_gene: TRBV11-3; abundance: -; CDR3nt: TGTGCCAGCAGCTTACACTCTAATGAGCAGTTCTTC; CDR3aa: CASSLHSNEQFF
d_gene: -; j_gene: TRBJ2-7; v_gene: TRBV6-5; abundance: -; CDR3nt: TGTGCCAGCCAGGGGCTCCCCTACGAGCAGTACTTC; CDR3aa: CASQGLPYEQYF
d_gene: TRBD1; j_gene: TRBJ2-2; v_gene: TRBV6-5; abundance: -; CDR3nt: TGTGCCAGCAGCCTACAGGGGGCCGGGGAGCTGTTTTTT; CDR3aa: CASSLQGAGELFF
d_gene: TRBD1; j_gene: TRBJ1-2; v_gene: TRBV10-3; abundance: -; CDR3nt: TGTGCCAGCGCCGAAACGATAGGACAGGGTGACTATGGCTACACCTTC; CDR3aa: CASAETIGQGDYGYTF
d_gene: TRBD2; j_gene: TRBJ2-1; v_gene: TRBV6-4; abundance: -; CDR3nt: TGTGCCAGCAGCGGGACTAGCGGTTCCTACAATGAGCAGTTCTTC; CDR3aa: CASSGTSGSYNEQFF